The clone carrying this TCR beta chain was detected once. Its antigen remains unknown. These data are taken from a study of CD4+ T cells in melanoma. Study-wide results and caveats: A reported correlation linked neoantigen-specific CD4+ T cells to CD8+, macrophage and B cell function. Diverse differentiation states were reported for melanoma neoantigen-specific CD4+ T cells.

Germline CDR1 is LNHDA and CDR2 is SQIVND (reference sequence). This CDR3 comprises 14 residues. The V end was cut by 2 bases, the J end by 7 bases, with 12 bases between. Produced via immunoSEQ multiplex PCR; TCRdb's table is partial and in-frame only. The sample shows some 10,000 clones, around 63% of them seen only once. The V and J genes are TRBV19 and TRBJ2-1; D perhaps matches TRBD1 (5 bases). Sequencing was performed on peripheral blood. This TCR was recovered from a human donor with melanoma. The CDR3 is CASSIRSRANEQFF. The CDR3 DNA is TGTGCCAGTAGTATAAGGTCCAGGGCGAATGAGCAGTTCTTC.